Below are 20 T cell receptor beta chains sequenced from a single sample in a study of monozygotic twins with inflammatory bowel disease. TCRdb reprocessed the 5' RACE reads and keeps a single row for each CDR3 protein, giving no DNA. The listing records 300,000 to 350,000 distinct CDR3 sequences. The sequencing sample was made of blood. Receptors were obtained from a human donor with ulcerative colitis or Crohn's disease, or a healthy co-twin of an affected twin (not recorded which).

The chain links TRBV29-1 to TRBJ2-2; TCRdb calls TRBD1, which cannot be checked without DNA. Germline-derived CDR1 and CDR2 are SQVTM and ANQGSEA. The CDR3 sequence is 13 residues long. CDR3 protein: CSAKPLGDGELFF.

The chain links TRBV2 to TRBJ2-1; TCRdb proposes TRBD1, but this gene call is untestable without DNA. This CDR3 comprises 14 residues. Germline V gene lookup returns CDR1 SNHLY and CDR2 FYNNEI. This CDR3 is CASRRTDSQAEQFF.

This chain connects TRBV20-1 to TRBJ2-7; TCRdb calls TRBD2, which cannot be checked without DNA. The CDR3 has 18 amino acids. The germline CDR1 and CDR2 sequences are DFQATT and SNEGSKA (reference sequence). The CDR3: CSAPLAGVTTLSSYEQYF.

The rearrangement uses TRBV29-1 and TRBJ2-7; the TCRdb call, TRBD2, lacks DNA for checking. The germline CDR1 and CDR2 sequences are SQVTM and ANQGSEA. The CDR3 contains 14 residues. CDR3 sequence: CSVVTSGQSYEQYF.

This sequence joins TRBV5-1 and TRBJ2-1; as DNA is missing, the TRBD1 call by TCRdb cannot be tested. The germline gives CDR1 SGHRS, CDR2 YFSETQ. CDR3 length: 13 amino acids. The CDR3 region is CASSLGQGNEQFF.

The rearrangement joins TRBV5-1 to TRBJ2-2; there is no DNA to check the TCRdb D call of TRBD1. The germline gives CDR1 SGHRS, CDR2 YFSETQ. The CDR3 is 14 amino acids. The CDR3 sequence: CASSGQGYTGELFF.

V gene TRBV20-1 combines with J gene TRBJ1-1; the TRBD1 assignment by TCRdb is unverifiable without DNA. CDR1 DFQATT and CDR2 SNEGSKA come from the germline V gene (reference sequence). The CDR3 covers 14 residues. The CDR3 spells CSAVDRGRNTEAFF.

This chain joins TRBV28 and TRBJ2-5; TCRdb picks TRBD2, but there is no DNA to check that call. This CDR3 comprises 18 residues. CDR1 is MDHEN and CDR2 is SYDVKM in the germline V gene. CDR3 sequence: CASFPFRMTSGREETQYF.

The V and J genes are TRBV27 and TRBJ1-4; the TCRdb call, TRBD1, lacks DNA for checking. CDR1 is MNHEY, CDR2 SMNVEV, per germline (reference sequence). The CDR3 covers 16 residues. The chain's CDR3 is CASSTDRGNPSGKLFF. The complete variable domain, with remaining parts taken from reference TRBV27 and TRBJ1-4, reads EAQVTQNPRYLITVTGKKLTVTCSQNMNHEYMSWYRQDPGLGLRQIYYSMNVEVTDKGDVPEGYKVSRKEKRNFPLILESPSPNQTSLYFCASSTDRGNPSGKLFFGSGTQLSVL.

The chain combines TRBV20-1 with TRBJ1-5. The V gene's germline CDR1 is DFQATT and CDR2 SNEGSKA (reference sequence). This CDR3 has 14 amino acids. This CDR3 reads CSARDWASNQPQHF.

This chain joins TRBV9 and TRBJ1-6; absent DNA, TCRdb's TRBD1 call cannot be checked. Germline values: CDR1 SGDLS, CDR2 YYNGEE. The CDR3 sequence is 15 residues long. CDR3 residues: CASSPRGGAGSPLHF.

The rearrangement uses TRBV5-1 and TRBJ2-7. Germline CDR1 SGHRS, CDR2 YFSETQ. The CDR3 is 13 amino acids. The CDR3 sequence: CASGVGATYEQYF.

This chain links TRBV7-9 with TRBJ1-6; TCRdb's assignment of TRBD1 cannot be checked, as there is no DNA. Germline-derived CDR1 and CDR2 are SEHNR and FQNEAQ (reference sequence). This CDR3 spans 15 amino acids. The CDR3 region is CASSLTGGAWSPLHF. The whole variable domain, filled in from reference TRBV7-9 and TRBJ1-6, reads DTGVSQNPRHKITKRGQNVTFRCDPISEHNRLYWYRQTLGQGPEFLTYFQNEAQLEKSRLLSDRFSAERPKGSFSTLEIQRTEQGDSAMYLCASSLTGGAWSPLHFGNGTRLTVT.

The chain couples TRBV5-1 to TRBJ2-7; the TCRdb D gene call, TRBD1, has no DNA to confirm it. This CDR3 contains 13 residues. The germline gives CDR1 SGHRS, CDR2 YFSETQ. The CDR3 here is CASSGQGLYEQYF.

The chain carries TRBV5-4 and TRBJ2-1; TCRdb's D call, TRBD2, is unchecked because there is no DNA. CDR1 SGHNT and CDR2 YYREEE come from the germline V gene (reference sequence). This CDR3 contains 17 residues. The CDR3 region is CASSLLVGTSGYNEQFF.

The V and J genes are TRBV4-1 and TRBJ2-1. Germline assignment: CDR1 MGHRA and CDR2 YSYEKL. The CDR3 contains 14 residues. This chain's CDR3 is CASSQLEWDNEQFF.

V and J are TRBV28 and TRBJ2-2; TCRdb reports TRBD2, a call that lacks DNA to check it against. Germline loops: CDR1 MDHEN, CDR2 SYDVKM. CDR3 length equals 17 residues. The CDR3 sequence: CASRAVLAGGNTGELFF.

The chain carries TRBV5-1 and TRBJ2-3. The CDR3 loop spans 15 amino acids. Germline V lookup: CDR1 SGHRS, CDR2 YFSETQ. CDR3 in amino acids: CASSLQSPSTDTQYF.

V usage is TRBV4-1 and J usage is TRBJ2-4; as DNA is missing, the TRBD2 call by TCRdb cannot be tested. Looked up from germline, CDR1 is MGHRA and CDR2 is YSYEKL. This CDR3 comprises 17 residues. This CDR3 is CASSQDETRWAKNIQYF.

This chain connects TRBV18 to TRBJ1-1; TCRdb returns TRBD1, unconfirmable since there is no DNA. CDR1 and CDR2 from the germline V gene are KGHSH and LQKENI. CDR3 size: 13 residues. CDR3 protein: CASSPAGATEASF.